The 8 T cell receptor beta chains presented below share a single source sample, sequenced in a study of T cell repertoires in cytomegalovirus infection. No antigens are known for them. TCRdb reprocessed the reads via MiXCR and lists one record per CDR3 protein. The data contain 550,000 to 850,000 distinct CDR3 sequences, roughly 30% of them seen just once; the ten biggest clones take up about 18%. Sample: cultured PBMCs, taken from culture after CMV antigen stimulation. Receptors were obtained from a human donor in good health (CMV status not recorded). Some clones in this sample may be carry-over from other donors' samples.

The chain uses TRBV7-9 and TRBJ2-3; 8 nucleotides match TRBD2. The CDR3 loop spans 19 amino acids. Germline lookup yields CDR1 SEHNR and CDR2 FQNEAQ (reference sequence). V gave up 4 bases and J gave up 0 bases; unmatched junction bases: 15. The CDR3 DNA is TGTGCCAGCAGCTCATCGGGCAGCGGGAGATTGGGGAGCACAGATACGCAGTATTTT. Translation: CASSSSGSGRLGSTDTQYF.

The CDR3 region has the DNA TGTGCCAGCAGTTTGGACAGGGGGCGGGGAGAGACCCAGTACTTC. This sequence encodes CASSLDRGRGETQYF. The J gene is TRBJ2-5, the V gene TRBV28, with 11 bases that match TRBD1. The V gene end was trimmed by 3 bases and the J gene end by 4 bases; junction bases not matched to a gene: 4. The CDR3 has 15 residues. Per the germline V gene, CDR1 is MDHEN and CDR2 is SYDVKM.

The chain has TRBV10-3 and TRBJ1-1; a weak D match, TRBD1 (6 bases). The CDR3 covers 13 residues. Germline V gene sequence: CDR1 ENHRY, CDR2 SYGVKD. Trimming took off 10 bases at V and 1 base at J, with 13 bases between the two ends. CDR3 region: CATSPDRNTEAFF. The CDR3 DNA follows: TGTGCCACCTCCCCGGACAGGAACACTGAAGCTTTCTTT.

V is TRBV25-1 and J is TRBJ1-1; D ambiguous. The germline CDR1 and CDR2 sequences are MGHDK and SYGVNS. V was shortened by 7 bases and J by 0 bases, with 9 bases between the two germline ends. The CDR3 has 13 residues. The CDR3 DNA sequence: TGTGCCAGCATAGCCCAGATGAACACTGAAGCTTTCTTT. This encodes CASIAQMNTEAFF.

This clonotype was seen a few times. The rearrangement links TRBV28 to TRBJ1-2; maybe TRBD1 (6 bases). The V end was cut by 6 bases, the J end by 4 bases, with 12 bases between. Per the germline V gene, CDR1 is MDHEN and CDR2 is SYDVKM. CDR3 length: 13 residues. The CDR3 DNA is TGTGCCAGCAGGACCGGACAGACCTATGGCTACACCTTC. Translating it yields CASRTGQTYGYTF.

This chain links TRBV7-2 with TRBJ1-6; no clear D gene. Trimming removed 3 bases from V and 10 bases from J, with 10 bases in between. This CDR3 comprises 13 residues. Germline CDR1 is SGHTA and CDR2 is FQGNSA. The CDR3, as DNA: TGTGCCAGCAGCTTTGCCGTGGGGTCACCCCTCCACTTT. Its protein product is CASSFAVGSPLHF.

The V and J genes are TRBV7-6 and TRBJ2-3; D may match TRBD1 or TRBD2 (6 bases each). The germline V and J ends were trimmed by 2 bases and 4 bases, with 10 bases remaining between them. In germline, CDR1 is SGHVS, CDR2 FNYEAQ. The length of the CDR3 is 14 residues. The CDR3 protein is CASSLRGASDTQYF. The CDR3 bases are TGTGCCAGCAGCTTAAGGGGGGCTTCAGATACGCAGTATTTT.

This clonotype was counted a few times. V is TRBV20-1 and J is TRBJ2-3, with TRBD2 matching over 7 bases. V dropped 7 bases and J dropped 2; count of bases not matched to a gene: 12. Germline values: CDR1 DFQATT, CDR2 SNEGSKA (reference sequence). The length of the CDR3 is 15 residues. CDR3 coding DNA: TGCAGTGGAGGGGCCTGGGGGGGGATCACAGATACGCAGTATTTT. Encoded protein: CSGGAWGGITDTQYF.